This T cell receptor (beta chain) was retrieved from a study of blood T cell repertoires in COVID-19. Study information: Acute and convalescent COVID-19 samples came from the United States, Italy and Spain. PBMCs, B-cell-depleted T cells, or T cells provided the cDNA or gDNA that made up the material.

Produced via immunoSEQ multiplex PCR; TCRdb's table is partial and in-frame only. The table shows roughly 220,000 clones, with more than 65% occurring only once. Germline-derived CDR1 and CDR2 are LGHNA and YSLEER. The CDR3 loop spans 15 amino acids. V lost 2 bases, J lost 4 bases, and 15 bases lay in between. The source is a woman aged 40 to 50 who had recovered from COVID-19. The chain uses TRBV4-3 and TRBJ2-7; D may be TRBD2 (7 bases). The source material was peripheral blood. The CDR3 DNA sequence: TGCGCCAGCAGCCAAACGCGGGGGCCGGGTTACGAGCAGTACTTC. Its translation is CASSQTRGPGYEQYF.